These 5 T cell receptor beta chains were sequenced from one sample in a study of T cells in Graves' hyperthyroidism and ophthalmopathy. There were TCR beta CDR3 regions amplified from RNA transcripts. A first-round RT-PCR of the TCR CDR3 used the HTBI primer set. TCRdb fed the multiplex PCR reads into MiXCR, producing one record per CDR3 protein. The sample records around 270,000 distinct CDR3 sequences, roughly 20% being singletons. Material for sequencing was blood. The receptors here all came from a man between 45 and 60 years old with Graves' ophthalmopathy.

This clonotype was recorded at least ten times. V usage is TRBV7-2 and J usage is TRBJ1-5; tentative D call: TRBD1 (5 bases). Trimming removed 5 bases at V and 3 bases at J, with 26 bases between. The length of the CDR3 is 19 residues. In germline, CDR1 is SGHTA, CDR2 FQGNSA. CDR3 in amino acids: CASSRASQLIGGYNQPQHF. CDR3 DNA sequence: TGTGCCAGCAGCCGAGCTTCTCAGTTGATCGGGGGGTACAATCAGCCCCAGCATTTT.

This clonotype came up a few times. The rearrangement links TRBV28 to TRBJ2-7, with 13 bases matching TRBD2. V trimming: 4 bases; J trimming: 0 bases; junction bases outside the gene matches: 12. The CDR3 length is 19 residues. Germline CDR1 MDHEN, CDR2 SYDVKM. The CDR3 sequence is CASSSRTSGSSVVSYEQYF. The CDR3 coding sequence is TGTGCCAGCAGTTCCAGGACTAGCGGGAGTTCTGTGGTCTCCTACGAGCAGTACTTC.

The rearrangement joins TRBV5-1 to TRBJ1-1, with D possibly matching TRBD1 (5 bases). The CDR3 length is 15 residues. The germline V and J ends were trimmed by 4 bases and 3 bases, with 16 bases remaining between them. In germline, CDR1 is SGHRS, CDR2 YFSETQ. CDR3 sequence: CASSPGTGGDTEAFF. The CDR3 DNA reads TGCGCCAGCAGCCCGGGGACGGGAGGGGACACTGAAGCTTTCTTT. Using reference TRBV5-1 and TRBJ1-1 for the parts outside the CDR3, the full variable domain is KAGVTQTPRYLIKTRGQQVTLSCSPISGHRSVSWYQQTPGQGLQFLFEYFSETQRNKGNFPGRFSGRQFSNSRSEMNVSTLELGDSALYLCASSPGTGGDTEAFFGQGTRLTVV.

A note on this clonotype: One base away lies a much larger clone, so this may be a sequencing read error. The chain's CDR3 is CASSPRGGISGQYF. CDR3 sequence (DNA): TGTGCCAGCAGTCCCCGCGGCGGGATAAGCGGGCAGTACTTC. The chain combines TRBV12-3 or TRBV12-4 with TRBJ2-7; D is possibly TRBD2 (6 bases). V gave up 5 bases and J gave up 9 bases, with 20 bases separating them. This CDR3 is 14 amino acids long.

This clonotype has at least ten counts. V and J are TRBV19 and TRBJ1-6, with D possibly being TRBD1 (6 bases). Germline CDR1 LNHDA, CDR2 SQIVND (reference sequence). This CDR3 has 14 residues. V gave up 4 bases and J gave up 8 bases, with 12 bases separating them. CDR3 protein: CASSTTGPYSPLHF. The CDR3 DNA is TGTGCCAGTAGTACCACAGGGCCCTATTCACCCCTCCACTTT. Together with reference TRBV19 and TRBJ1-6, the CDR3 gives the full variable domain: DGGITQSPKYLFRKEGQNVTLSCEQNLNHDAMYWYRQDPGQGLRLIYYSQIVNDFQKGDIAEGYSVSREKKESFPLTVTSAQKNPTAFYLCASSTTGPYSPLHFGNGTRLTVT.